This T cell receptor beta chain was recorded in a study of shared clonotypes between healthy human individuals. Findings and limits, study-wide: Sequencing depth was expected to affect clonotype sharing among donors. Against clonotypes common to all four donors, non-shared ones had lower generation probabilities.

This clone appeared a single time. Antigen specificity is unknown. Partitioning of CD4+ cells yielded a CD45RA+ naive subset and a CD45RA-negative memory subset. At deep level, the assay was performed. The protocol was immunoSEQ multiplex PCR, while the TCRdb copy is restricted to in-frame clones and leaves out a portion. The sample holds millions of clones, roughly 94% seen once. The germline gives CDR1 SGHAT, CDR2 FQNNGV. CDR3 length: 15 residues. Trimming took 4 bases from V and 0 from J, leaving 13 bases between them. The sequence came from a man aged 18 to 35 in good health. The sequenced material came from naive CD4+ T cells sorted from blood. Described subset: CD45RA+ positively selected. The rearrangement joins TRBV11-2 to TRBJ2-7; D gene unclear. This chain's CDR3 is CASSSTHTLSYEQYF. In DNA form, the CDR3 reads TGTGCCAGCAGCTCCACCCACACGCTCTCCTACGAGCAGTACTTC.